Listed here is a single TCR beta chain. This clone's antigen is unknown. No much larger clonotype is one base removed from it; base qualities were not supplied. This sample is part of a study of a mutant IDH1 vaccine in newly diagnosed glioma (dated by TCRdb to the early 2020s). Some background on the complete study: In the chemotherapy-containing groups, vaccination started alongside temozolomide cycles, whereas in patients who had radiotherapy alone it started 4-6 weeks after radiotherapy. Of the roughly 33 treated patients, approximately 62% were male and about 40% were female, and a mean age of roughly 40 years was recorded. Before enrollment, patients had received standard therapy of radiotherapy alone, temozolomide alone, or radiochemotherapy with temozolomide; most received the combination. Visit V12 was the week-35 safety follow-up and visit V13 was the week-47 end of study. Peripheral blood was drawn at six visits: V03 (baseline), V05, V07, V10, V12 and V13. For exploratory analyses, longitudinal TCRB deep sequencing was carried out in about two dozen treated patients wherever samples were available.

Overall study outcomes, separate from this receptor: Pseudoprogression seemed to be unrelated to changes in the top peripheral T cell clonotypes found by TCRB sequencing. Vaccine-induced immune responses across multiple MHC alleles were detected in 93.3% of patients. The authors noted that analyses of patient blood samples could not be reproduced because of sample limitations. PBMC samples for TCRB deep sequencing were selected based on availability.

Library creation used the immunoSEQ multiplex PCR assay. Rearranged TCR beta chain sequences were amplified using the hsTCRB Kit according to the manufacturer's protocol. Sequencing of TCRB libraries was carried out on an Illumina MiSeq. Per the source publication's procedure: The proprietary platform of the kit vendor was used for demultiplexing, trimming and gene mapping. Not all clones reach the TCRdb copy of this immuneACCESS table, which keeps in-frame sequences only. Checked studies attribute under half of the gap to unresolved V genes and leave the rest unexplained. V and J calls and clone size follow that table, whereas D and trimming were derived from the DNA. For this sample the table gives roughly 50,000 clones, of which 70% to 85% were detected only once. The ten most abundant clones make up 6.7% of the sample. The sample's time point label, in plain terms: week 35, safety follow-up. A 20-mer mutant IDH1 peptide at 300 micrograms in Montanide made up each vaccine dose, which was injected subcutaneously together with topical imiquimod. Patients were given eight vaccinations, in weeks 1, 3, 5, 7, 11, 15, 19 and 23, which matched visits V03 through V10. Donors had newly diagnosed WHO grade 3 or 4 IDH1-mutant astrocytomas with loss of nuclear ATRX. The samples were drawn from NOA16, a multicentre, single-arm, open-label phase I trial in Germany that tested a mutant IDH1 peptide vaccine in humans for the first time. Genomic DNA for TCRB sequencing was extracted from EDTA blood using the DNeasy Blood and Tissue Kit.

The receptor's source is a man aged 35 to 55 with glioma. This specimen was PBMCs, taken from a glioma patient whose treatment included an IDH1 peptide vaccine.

The CDR3 is CASSVRSTPTDTQYF. The nucleotide sequence is given as TGTGCCAGCAGCGTTCGGTCGACGCCCACAGATACGCAGTATTTT. The chain is made from TRBV9 and TRBJ2-3, with no D gene named confidently. The germline V gene encodes CDR1 SGDLS and CDR2 YYNGEE. From cysteine to phenylalanine, the CDR3 is 15 amino acids long. Just CDR3 DNA is preserved here, 45 bases in frame from base 1. V and J lose 2 bases and 2 bases, and a span of 12 bases separates them.